The TCR beta chain described here comes from a study of T cell responses to AZD1222 COVID-19 vaccine. TCRdb's table, derived via immunoSEQ multiplex PCR, lists solely in-frame clones and lacks some. The sample lists roughly 120,000 clones, roughly nine tenths occurring once. CDR1 and CDR2 (germline): SGDLS, YYNGEE. This CDR3 spans 14 amino acids. The V end was cut by 0 bases, the J end by 4 bases, with 7 bases between. General study points: Females outnumbered males among donors, who were mostly white British; clonal diversity was possibly underestimated. Repertoire sampling was restricted to post-peak T cell response timepoints. The CD4 TCRs associated with vaccination extended across spike and predominated at 160-218 and 743-854.

With respect to this clone: Antigen specificity is unknown.

This sample comprised peripheral blood, obtained on day 0 of AZD1222 vaccination. The TCR originated in an adult in good health. The chain joins TRBV9 to TRBJ1-4; D is unclear. The CDR3 coding sequence is TGTGCCAGCAGCGTAGATCGGAGTAATGAAAAACTGTTTTTT. Its translation: CASSVDRSNEKLFF.